Sequencing of this T cell receptor beta chain was carried out in a study of CD8+CD57+ T cells in acquired aplastic anemia. About the research overall: Sorted CD4+ and CD8+ cells gave a mean 3.2 ug DNA, range roughly 0.18 to 30 ug.

Genomic DNA, serving as template, underwent TCR beta VDJ and CDR3 profiling. TCRdb called the reads again in MiXCR, with one record for every CDR3 protein. The table shows 150,000 to 200,000 distinct CDR3 sequences, with just under 45% occurring only once. General study findings and limits: Comparison of patients with controls identified roughly 30 shared CD8+ CDR3 sequences. Patients were compared with controls for CD8+ Simpson's diversity, and no significant difference emerged.

The ends were cut back, 2 bases at V and 1 base at J, with 5 bases in the middle. This CDR3 region has 14 residues. The germline V gene encodes CDR1 SGHTA and CDR2 FQGTGA. On this clonotype itself: The antigen remains unidentified.

Sequencing was done on a sample of sorted CD4+, CD8+, or CD8+CD57+ T cells (not recorded which) from PBMCs. This chain connects TRBV7-3 to TRBJ2-2; D gene ambiguous. The receptor was isolated from a human donor in good health. The CDR3 here is CASSLSWNTGELFF. CDR3 bases: TGTGCCAGCAGCTTATCATGGAACACCGGGGAGCTGTTTTTT.